These T cell receptor beta chains were read from a single sample in a study of blood T cell repertoires in COVID-19. Produced via immunoSEQ multiplex PCR; TCRdb's table is partial and in-frame only. The sample shows 200,000 to 250,000 clones, approximately 90% of them seen only once. Sequencing was performed on PBMCs or T cells enriched from blood (not recorded which). The receptor set was obtained from a man aged 30-40 years who had recovered from COVID-19. The CDR3 runs from the conserved cysteine through the conserved F or W. Each record gives: D gene, V gene, J gene, CDR3 DNA, CDR3 protein. A D gene is named only where the DNA matches it firmly.

.	TRBV5-8	TRBJ1-6	TGTGCCAGCAGTCGTCCCCTCCACTTT	CASSRPLHF
.	TRBV18	TRBJ2-7	TGTGCCAGCTCAGATGGACAGACTTACGAGCAGTACTTC	CASSDGQTYEQYF
.	TRBV5-4	TRBJ2-5	TGTGCCAGCTCCCGAACAGGGTCTTCGGAGACCCAGTACTTC	CASSRTGSSETQYF
TRBD1	TRBV6-5	TRBJ2-7	TGTGCCAGCAGTTACTCAGGGCAGGGGGTTGGCGAGCAGTACTTC	CASSYSGQGVGEQYF
TRBD1	TRBV7-2	TRBJ1-2	TGTGCCAGCAGCTCGGTACAGGGGTTTGGCTACACCTTC	CASSSVQGFGYTF
.	TRBV7-9	TRBJ1-4	TGTGCCAGCAGCGCGTACTTAGAAAAACTGTTTTTT	CASSAYLEKLFF
TRBD2	TRBV7-2	TRBJ2-3	TGTGCCAGCAGCTTAATGTTAGGGACTAGCGGGGATACGCAGTATTTT	CASSLMLGTSGDTQYF
TRBD2	TRBV7-2	TRBJ2-3	TGTGCCAGCAGCGTCGGGACTAGCGGGGCTCAGTATTTT	CASSVGTSGAQYF
.	TRBV12-3/TRBV12-4	TRBJ1-1	TGTGCCAGCAGTTTCGGGATACAGTCTGAAGCTTTCTTT	CASSFGIQSEAFF
TRBD1	TRBV4-2	TRBJ2-1	TGTGCCAGCAGCCAGGACAGGGTCGAGCAGTTCTTC	CASSQDRVEQFF
TRBD2	TRBV10-3	TRBJ2-5	TGTGCCATCAGTGAGTCACGAGCGGGGAACAAGCAAGAGACCCAGTACTTC	CAISESRAGNKQETQYF